Each of the 6 T cell receptor beta chains below was sequenced from the same sample in a study of cytomegalovirus exposure and HLA in healthy donors. Use of 60 Vbeta and 13 Jbeta primers characterized the PCR. TCRdb's copy holds only in-frame clones and misses some; the assay was immunoSEQ multiplex PCR. The table shows roughly 60,000 clones, with 70% to 75% occurring only once. Source material: PBMCs. These receptors originate from a woman in her thirties in good health and CMV-seronegative.

This clone has a single count. The gene calls are TRBV19 and TRBJ2-3; perhaps TRBD2 as D (6 bases). Deletions cut 8 bases from V and 0 bases from J, with 12 bases between. The CDR3 totals 14 residues. The V gene's germline CDR1 is LNHDA and CDR2 SQIVND (reference sequence). CDR3 residues: CASRSGTSTDTQYF. As DNA, the CDR3 is TGTGCCAGTCGGAGTGGGACTAGCACAGATACGCAGTATTTT.

The chain recombines TRBV7-2 with TRBJ2-5, with TRBD2 matching over 8 bases. The germline V gene has CDR1 SGHTA and CDR2 FQGNSA. V shed 6 bases and J 2 bases; nucleotides not matched to a gene: 2. The CDR3 totals 13 residues. The CDR3 sequence is CASRPSGQETQYF. In DNA, the CDR3 is TGTGCCAGCAGGCCTAGCGGGCAAGAGACCCAGTACTTC.

In this sample, this clone turned up once. Germline is not matched at one junction end, which may reflect a read error. The gene calls are TRBV19 and TRBJ1-2; 8 positions agree with TRBD1. CDR3 length: 13 residues. CDR1 LNHDA and CDR2 SQIVND come from the germline V gene (reference sequence). CDR3 protein: CASSMGQVYGYTF. The CDR3 DNA is TGTGCAAGTAGTATGGGACAGGTCTATGGCTACACCTTC.

This clone was seen more than once but under ten times. This chain links TRBV5-6 with TRBJ2-5; the D gene is possibly TRBD1 (5 bases). Trimming removed 6 bases from V and 5 bases from J, with 14 bases in between. Germline values: CDR1 SGHDT, CDR2 YYEEEE. The CDR3 sequence is 13 residues long. The CDR3 spells CASTRRVVETQYF. DNA for the CDR3: TGTGCCAGCACCCGCAGGGTGGTCGAGACCCAGTACTTC.

V is TRBV5-8 and J is TRBJ2-5; 9 bases are shared with TRBD1. The germline gives CDR1 SGHTS, CDR2 YDEGEE. The CDR3 runs 16 residues. V lost 0 bases and J lost 4; bases outside the gene matches: 7. The CDR3 DNA follows: TGTGCCAGCAGCTTGGGTGTGGGACAGGGAGGAGAGACCCAGTACTTC. It yields the protein CASSLGVGQGGETQYF.

This chain links TRBV21-1 with TRBJ2-7; TRBD1 is the table's D call, not checked against the DNA. TRBV21-1 is flagged as a pseudogene. The CDR3 spans 14 residues. The CDR3 reads CASSKTGGLYEQYV. In DNA, the CDR3 is TGTGCCAGCAGCAAAACAGGGGGCCTTTACGAGCAGTACGTC.